This note documents a single TCR beta chain sequence. Its antigen is not known. The germline V and J ends were trimmed by 2 bases and 3 bases, with 14 bases remaining between them. The CDR3 is 15 amino acids. Germline V gives CDR1 SGHNT, CDR2 YYREEE (reference sequence). The sample originates from a study of shared clonotypes between healthy human individuals. Findings and caveats of the study: The diversity represented, both genetic and in exposure history, was limited by few donors.

Under the authors' procedure: Junction-only sequences without quality scores were provided by ImmunoSEQ, so filtering was different. Profiled with immunoSEQ multiplex PCR; TCRdb holds only in-frame clones, not every one. D and trimming were read from the DNA, whereas the V and J calls and clone size are those reported in that table. The repertoire holds approximately 99,000 clones, with about 71% as singletons. The chain uses TRBV5-4 and TRBJ1-1; tentatively, D is TRBD1 (5 bases). The receptor comes from a woman aged 25-40 years in good health. Sequences were obtained from memory CD8+ T cells sorted from blood. Subset: CD45RO+ cells pooled with CCR7-negative TemRA cells. The CDR3 region is CASSLLAGSDTEAFF. In DNA form, the CDR3 reads TGTGCCAGCAGCTTACTAGCAGGGTCGGACACTGAAGCTTTCTTT.